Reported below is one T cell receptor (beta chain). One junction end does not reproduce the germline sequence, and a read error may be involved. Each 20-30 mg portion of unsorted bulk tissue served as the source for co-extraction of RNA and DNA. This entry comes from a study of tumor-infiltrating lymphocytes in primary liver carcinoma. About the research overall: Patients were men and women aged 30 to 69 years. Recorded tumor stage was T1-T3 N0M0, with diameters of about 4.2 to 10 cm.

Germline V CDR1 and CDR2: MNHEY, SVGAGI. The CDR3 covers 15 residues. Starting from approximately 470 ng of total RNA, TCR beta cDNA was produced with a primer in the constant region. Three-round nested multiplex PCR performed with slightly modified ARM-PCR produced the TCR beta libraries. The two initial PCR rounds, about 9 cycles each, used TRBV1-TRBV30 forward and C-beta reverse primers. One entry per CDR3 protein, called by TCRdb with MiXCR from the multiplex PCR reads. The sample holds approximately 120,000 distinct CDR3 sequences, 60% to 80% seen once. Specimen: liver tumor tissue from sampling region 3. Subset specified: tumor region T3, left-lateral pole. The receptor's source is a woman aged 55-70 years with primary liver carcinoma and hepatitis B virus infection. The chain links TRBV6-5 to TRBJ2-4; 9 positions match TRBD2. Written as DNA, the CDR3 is TGTACCAGCAGTCCGATCGGGACTAGCAAAAACATTCTGTACTTC. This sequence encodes CTSSPIGTSKNILYF.